The clone carrying this TCR beta chain was detected once. This sample was included in a study of control samples from healthy donors and cancer patients. Sequenced by immunoSEQ multiplex PCR; TCRdb stores in-frame clones only, minus some. The data show about 130,000 clones, 85% to 95% seen once. The CDR3 sequence is 16 residues long. The germline V and J ends were trimmed by 4 bases and 0 bases, with 13 bases remaining between them. CDR1 and CDR2 (germline): SGHTA, FQGNSA. Sequenced material: PBMCs. V usage is TRBV7-2 and J usage is TRBJ2-1; D is undetermined. The clonotype originates from a man aged 80 or over with head and neck cancer. The CDR3 is CASSSRPPSSYNEQFF. The CDR3 DNA is TGTGCCAGCAGCTCCCGGCCGCCGAGCTCCTACAATGAGCAGTTCTTC. Based on the CDR3 plus reference TRBV7-2 and TRBJ2-1, the full variable domain is GAGVSQSPSNKVTEKGKDVELRCDPISGHTALYWYRQSLGQGLEFLIYFQGNSAPDKSGLPSDRFSAERTGGSVSTLTIQRTQQEDSAVYLCASSSRPPSSYNEQFFGPGTRLTVL.